This TCR beta chain appears in the sequencing data of a study of a mutant IDH1 vaccine in newly diagnosed glioma. Whole-study context: During weeks 1, 3, 5, 7, 11, 15, 19 and 23, patients received eight vaccinations. Vaccines began 4-6 weeks after radiotherapy alone, or with temozolomide cycles. The earlier regimen, radiotherapy, temozolomide, or both, was most often both.

Germline assignment: CDR1 LNHNV and CDR2 YYDKDF (reference sequence). J lost 2 bases, V lost 3 bases, and 6 bases had no gene match. This CDR3 comprises 15 residues. Concerning this clone itself: Its specificity is not known.

Described time point: week 23, last vaccination. Each dose of the vaccine consisted of 300 ug of mutant IDH1 20-mer peptide, with topical imiquimod. Every donor had a new WHO grade 3 or 4 astrocytoma that was IDH1-mutant, with loss of nuclear ATRX. The table came from immunoSEQ multiplex PCR; TCRdb's copy has only in-frame clones and leaves some out. In the table there are about 43,000 clones, around 85% of which are singletons. This specimen was PBMCs, taken from a glioma patient whose treatment included an IDH1 peptide vaccine. This receptor was obtained from a woman younger than 30 with glioma. Some clones in this sample may be carry-over from other donors' samples. The genes are TRBV15 and TRBJ2-7; TRBD2 matches at 8 bases. CDR3 DNA: TGTGCCACCAGCAGCGGACTAGCAGCAACCTACGAGCAGTACTTC. Encoded protein: CATSSGLAATYEQYF.